The 28 T cell receptor beta chains below were found in one sample sequenced in a study of tumor-infiltrating lymphocytes in primary liver carcinoma. From unsorted bulk tissue weighing about 20-31 mg, DNA and RNA were co-extracted. From about 0.5 ug of total RNA, TCR beta-specific cDNA was reverse-transcribed using a constant-region primer. A slightly modified ARM-PCR protocol with three nested multiplex PCR rounds produced these TCR beta libraries. The two initial PCR rounds, roughly 9 cycles each, used TRBV1-TRBV30 forward and C-beta reverse primers. TCRdb passed the multiplex PCR reads through MiXCR, listing each CDR3 protein once. In the table there are tens of thousands of distinct CDR3 sequences, around three quarters of which are singletons. The sequencing input was liver tumor tissue from sampling region 2. Subset in this sample: tumor region T2, inferior pole. The receptor set was obtained from a man in his forties or fifties with primary liver carcinoma and hepatitis B virus infection.

This clonotype was seen a single time. The junction departs from the called germline gene at one end, perhaps through a read error. This sequence joins TRBV29-1 and TRBJ2-5; 7 bases are shared with TRBD1. There are 14 residues in the CDR3. The V gene's germline CDR1 is SQVTM and CDR2 ANQGSEA. The DNA of the CDR3 is TGCAGCGTTGAAGATCTTAACATGGGACAGACCCAGTATTTC. It yields the protein CSVEDLNMGQTQYF.

As to this clonotype: A junction end diverges from the germline sequence, so it may reflect a read error. The chain links TRBV11-2 to TRBJ2-3; D not resolved. The germline CDR1 and CDR2 sequences are SGHAT and FQNNGV. This CDR3 region has 15 residues. CDR3 protein: CASSSTTVGTDTQYF. The CDR3, as DNA: TGTGCCAGCAGCTCCACGACGGTGGGCACAGATACCCAGTATTTT.

CDR3 protein: CASSLDVGGISSYEQYF. The CDR3 DNA follows: TGTGCCAGCAGCTTAGACGTGGGAGGGATAAGCTCCTACGAGCAGTACTTC. The rearrangement uses TRBV7-2 and TRBJ2-7; 7 bases agree with TRBD2. CDR1 and CDR2 from the germline V gene are SGHTA and FQGNSA. This CDR3 contains 17 residues. J gave up 0 bases and V 1 base, and 9 bases lay outside the gene matches. The full variable domain, rest sourced from reference TRBV7-2 and TRBJ2-7, is GAGVSQSPSNKVTEKGKDVELRCDPISGHTALYWYRQSLGQGLEFLIYFQGNSAPDKSGLPSDRFSAERTGGSVSTLTIQRTQQEDSAVYLCASSLDVGGISSYEQYFGPGTRLTVT.

Of note for this clonotype: An end of the junction differs from the germline gene, which may be a read error. V usage is TRBV28 and J usage is TRBJ2-5, with a weak D call TRBD1 (5 bases). The CDR3 extends over 20 amino acids. CDR1 and CDR2 (germline): MDHEN, SYDVKM. The CDR3 nucleotides read TGTGCCAGCGGCTCCCAGGGTCCAGGGCCAAACCACGAAACAAGAGAGACCCAGTATTTC. This gives the protein CASGSQGPGPNHETRETQYF. Full variable domain (missing parts from reference TRBV28 and TRBJ2-5): DVKVTQSSRYLVKRTGEKVFLECVQDMDHENMFWYRQDPGLGLRLIYFSYDVKMKEKGDIPEGYSVSREKKERFSLILESASTNQTSMYLCASGSQGPGPNHETRETQYFGPGTRLLVL.

This chain connects TRBV11-2 to TRBJ2-4, with a tentative D call TRBD1 (7 bases). This CDR3 is built from 13 residues. Germline CDR1 and CDR2: SGHAT and FQNNGV. V shed 3 bases and J shed 16 bases, with 19 bases lying between them. The CDR3 loop reads CASSFQGGTVYYF. The CDR3 DNA reads TGTGCCAGCAGCTTTCAGGGGGGAACGGTTTATTACTTC. Drawing the rest from reference TRBV11-2 and TRBJ2-4, the complete variable domain is EAGVAQSPRYKIIEKRQSVAFWCNPISGHATLYWYQQILGQGPKLLIQFQNNGVVDDSQLPKDRFSAERLKGVDSTLKIQPAKLEDSAVYLCASSFQGGTVYYFGAGTRLSVL.

On this clonotype itself: A read error may produce the germline difference seen at one junction end. The chain joins TRBV7-8 to TRBJ2-2; no definite D call. This CDR3 has 16 amino acids. CDR1 is SGHVS and CDR2 is FQNEAQ in the germline V gene. Written as DNA, the CDR3 is TGTGCCGGCAGCTTAATCAGACTCCCGAACACCGGGGAGCTGTTTTTT. Its protein product is CAGSLIRLPNTGELFF. The variable domain in full, completed from reference TRBV7-8 and TRBJ2-2, reads GAGVSQSPRYKVAKRGQDVALRCDPISGHVSLFWYQQALGQGPEFLTYFQNEAQLDKSGLPSDRFFAERPEGSVSTLKIQRTQQEDSAVYLCAGSLIRLPNTGELFFGEGSRLTVL.

The table lists this clonotype with many counts. The V call is TRBV12-3 or TRBV12-4, the J call TRBJ1-5; D call uncertain. The CDR3 is made up of 12 amino acids. V was clipped by 5 bases and J by 7 bases, with 9 bases between them. CDR3 DNA sequence: TGTGCCAGCAGTCTCTGGGAGCAGCCCCAGCATTTT. It specifies CASSLWEQPQHF.

On this clonotype itself: Because it lacks the conserved phenylalanine or tryptophan at the end, this CDR3 is likely a read error. No DNA is shown, since the ends of the CDR3 on it are uncertain; the CDR3 is the one TCRdb lists. The chain joins TRBV28 to TRBJ2-5; the D call of TRBD1 is as the table states it, not checked on the DNA. 13 amino acids form the CDR3, both terminal residues included. In germline, CDR1 is MDHEN, CDR2 SYDVKM. The chain's CDR3 is CASRSTGEETQYL.

This chain links TRBV11-2 with TRBJ2-3; D is uncertain. Trimming removed 8 bases from V and 0 bases from J, with 30 bases in between. The CDR3 consists of 20 residues. Per germline, CDR1 SGHAT and CDR2 FQNNGV. This chain's CDR3 is CASGPDDPLQIARSTDTQYF. The CDR3 DNA reads TGTGCCAGCGGTCCCGATGACCCCCTGCAGATAGCAAGAAGCACAGATACGCAGTATTTT.

The V and J genes are TRBV7-8 and TRBJ2-7, with unresolved D. V lost 5 bases and J lost 7, with 12 bases in between. The CDR3 is 12 amino acids. CDR1 and CDR2 from the germline V gene are SGHVS and FQNEAQ. Here the CDR3 DNA reads TGTGCCAGCAGCCCGACTTCGTCTGAGCAGTACTTC. Protein: CASSPTSSEQYF.

This clonotype has a handful of counts. The gene calls are TRBV7-2 and TRBJ2-5; no firm D call. Trimming removed 1 base at V and 1 base at J, with 4 bases between. The germline CDR1 and CDR2 sequences are SGHTA and FQGNSA. This CDR3 is 13 amino acids long. The CDR3 spells CASSLVSQETQYF. The CDR3 nucleotides read TGTGCCAGCAGCTTAGTCAGCCAAGAGACCCAGTACTTC.

On this clonotype itself: One end of the junction does not line up with germline, which may come from a read error. The chain uses TRBV4-1 and TRBJ1-2; TRBD1 matches 8 bases. The CDR3 has 16 residues. Germline CDR1 MGHRA, CDR2 YSYEKL. The CDR3 here is CTSSPDQGASDYGYTF. The CDR3 DNA reads TGCACCAGCAGCCCGGACCAGGGGGCGTCCGACTATGGCTACACCTTC.

A remark on this clonotype: The junction does not match germline at one end; this may be a read error. CDR3 nucleotides: TGTGCTAGCAGTGTAAAGCATGGGAACACCGGGGAGCTGTTTTTT. Its translation is CASSVKHGNTGELFF. The chain has TRBV5-4 and TRBJ2-2; D unclear. The CDR3 spans 15 residues. Germline loops: CDR1 SGHNT, CDR2 YYREEE (reference sequence).

There are many counts of this clonotype. The CDR3 loop reads CASNLDISTEAFF. The CDR3 nucleotides read TGTGCCAGCAATTTGGACATTTCCACTGAAGCTTTCTTT. The chain couples TRBV6-1 to TRBJ1-1; perhaps TRBD1 as D (5 bases). V lost 7 bases and J 4 bases, leaving 13 bases between the germline ends. Germline V gives CDR1 MNHNS, CDR2 SASEGT. The length of the CDR3 is 13 residues.

In the case of this clonotype: Possible read error: a much larger clone is one base away. For the CDR3, the DNA is TGTGTCAGCAGCTTATTTAGGGCGGACAATGAGCAGTTCTTC. It translates to CVSSLFRADNEQFF. The gene calls are TRBV7-2 and TRBJ2-1, with D hard to call. The CDR3 spans 14 residues. CDR1 and CDR2 from the germline V gene are SGHTA and FQGNSA.

The rearrangement uses TRBV5-4 and TRBJ2-3; 13 bases map to TRBD2. Trimming took 6 bases from V and 7 from J; bases not matched to a gene: 14. Germline V lookup: CDR1 SGHNT, CDR2 YYREEE (reference sequence). This CDR3 spans 17 amino acids. CDR3 residues: CASTGGEGLAGANTQYF. For the CDR3, the DNA is TGTGCCAGCACCGGGGGCGAAGGACTAGCGGGAGCGAATACGCAGTATTTT.

Comments on this clonotype: One end of the junction does not line up with germline, which may come from a read error. J is TRBJ1-1 and V is TRBV11-2, with D tentatively TRBD1 (6 bases). Looked up from germline, CDR1 is SGHAT and CDR2 is FQNNGV. The CDR3 totals 15 residues. CDR3 region: CASSAPEGVNTEAFF. The CDR3 nucleotides are TGTGCCAGCAGCGCACCCGAGGGGGTGAACACCGAAGCTTTCTTT.

In regard to this clonotype: Germline and junction disagree at one end, which may indicate a read error. The DNA for the CDR3 is TGTGCCAGCAGTTACCGAGTAGAGTATAGTAATCAGCCCCAGGACTTT. Protein sequence: CASSYRVEYSNQPQDF. The V and J genes are TRBV6-6 and TRBJ1-5, with no clear D. The CDR3 contains 16 residues. The V gene's germline CDR1 is MNHNY and CDR2 SVGAGI (reference sequence).

This clonotype showed up just once. One junction end disagrees with the germline gene, perhaps due to a read error. J is TRBJ2-2 and V is TRBV12-3 or TRBV12-4; 7 nucleotides line up with TRBD2. This CDR3 has 14 amino acids. The CDR3 DNA follows: TGTGCCAGCGGTACCCGGGAGGACACCGGGGAGTTGTTTTTT. Translation: CASGTREDTGELFF.

V and J are TRBV7-6 and TRBJ2-3, with D possibly matching TRBD2 (5 bases). The V gene lost 3 bases and the J gene lost 2 bases, with 9 bases spanning the gap. The CDR3 has 14 residues. Germline CDR1 reads SGHVS; CDR2 reads FNYEAQ. The CDR3 protein is CASSFGLSTDTQYF. The CDR3, as DNA: TGTGCCAGCAGCTTCGGACTGTCCACAGATACGCAGTATTTT.

This clonotype was seen just once. Because the CDR3 is missing its conserved closing phenylalanine or tryptophan, this is likely a read error. The DNA is omitted, as the CDR3 cannot be located on it reliably, and the CDR3 follows TCRdb's listing. The chain joins TRBV14 to TRBJ1-1; TRBD1 is the table's D call and was not checked against the DNA. The CDR3 adds up to 12 amino acids, both ends counted. The V gene's germline CDR1 is SGHDN and CDR2 FVKESK. The CDR3: CASSQDRAEAFI.

Concerning this clonotype: Without the conserved terminal phenylalanine or tryptophan, this CDR3 likely stems from a read error. The chain combines TRBV7-9 with TRBJ2-5; maybe TRBD2 (6 bases). Trimming removed 4 bases at V and 2 bases at J, with 17 bases between. The CDR3 runs to 16 residues. The germline CDR1 and CDR2 sequences are SEHNR and FQNEAQ (reference sequence). Here the CDR3 DNA reads TGTGCCAGCAGCTCACGGGAGAGGGGAACGCAAGAGACCCAGTACTCC. It yields the protein CASSSRERGTQETQYS.

The V and J genes are TRBV29-1 and TRBJ2-1, with 8 bases lining up with TRBD2. Germline CDR1 reads SQVTM; CDR2 reads ANQGSEA. With 7 bases clipped from V and 2 bases from J, the junction kept 7 bases outside the gene matches. The CDR3 runs to 14 residues. CDR3 sequence reads: CSAAGGVTYNEQFF. CDR3 in DNA: TGCAGCGCTGCGGGGGGAGTGACCTACAATGAGCAGTTCTTC.

About this clonotype itself: Sequence at one end of the junction differs from germline and may be a read error. V usage is TRBV12-3 or TRBV12-4 and J usage is TRBJ2-1; 13 bases are shared with TRBD2. The CDR3 spans 17 residues. The CDR3: CASNLRTSGSSYNEQFF. The DNA for the CDR3 is TGTGCCAGCAATTTAAGGACTAGCGGGAGCTCCTACAATGAGCAGTTCTTC.

For this clonotype: In this CDR3 the conserved last residue, phenylalanine or tryptophan, is missing, so a read error is likely. V gene TRBV5-4 combines with J gene TRBJ2-5; 11 bases fit TRBD1. CDR3 length equals 14 residues. Germline V CDR1 and CDR2: SGHNT, YYREEE (reference sequence). After removal of 3 bases from V and 6 bases from J, the junction contained 4 bases not matched to a gene. The CDR3 loop reads CASSSDRGLKTQYS. For the CDR3, the DNA is TGTGCCAGCAGCTCGGACAGGGGGCTGAAGACCCAGTACTCC.

On this clonotype: Since a much larger clone is just one base distant, this may be a read error. V gene TRBV7-9 combines with J gene TRBJ2-7, with TRBD2 matching over 10 bases. Losses at the gene ends were 5 bases for V and 3 bases for J; bases not matched to a gene: 4. CDR3 length: 14 amino acids. Germline V gives CDR1 SEHNR, CDR2 FQNEAQ (reference sequence). The CDR3 spells CASSIGLADYEQYF. CDR3 nucleotides: TGTGCCAGCAGCATCGGACTAGCGGACTACGAGCAGTACTTC.

This clonotype was observed once. The chain employs TRBV11-2 and TRBJ2-3; D may be TRBD1 or TRBD2 (5 bases each). There are 16 residues in the CDR3. Trimming took off 0 bases at V and 2 bases at J, with 12 bases between the two ends. Germline CDR1 SGHAT, CDR2 FQNNGV. CDR3 region: CASSLEDGAFTDTQYF. In nucleotides, the CDR3 is TGTGCCAGCAGCTTAGAGGACGGGGCCTTCACAGATACGCAGTATTTT.

V and J are TRBV7-9 and TRBJ2-4; possible D gene TRBD2, 5 bases. CDR1 and CDR2 (germline): SEHNR, FQNEAQ (reference sequence). Trimming shortened V by 5 bases and J by 2 bases, and 16 bases separated the two germline ends. The CDR3 runs 16 residues. DNA of the CDR3: TGTGCCAGCAGCCCACCAGCGGAGGAGTCCAAAAACATTCAGTACTTC. This gives the protein CASSPPAEESKNIQYF.